This TCR beta chain was recorded in a study of T cells and Merkel cell carcinoma outcomes. Findings of the study overall: Merkel cell carcinoma outcomes were reportedly predicted by repertoire and T-cell density.

Only in-frame clones appear in the TCRdb table, and some are missing; sequencing was by immunoSEQ multiplex PCR. The sample yields 15,000 to 19,000 clones, around 87% seen once. On this clone: Its specificity is not known.

The trim removed 3 bases at V and 2 bases at J, leaving 13 bases unmatched. Germline CDR1 and CDR2: MDHEN and SYDVKM. There are 17 residues in the CDR3. The source of this sequence is a human donor with Merkel cell carcinoma. The sequenced material came from tumor tissue from Merkel cell carcinoma. The chain has TRBV28 and TRBJ2-7; 7 bases are shared with TRBD1. CDR3 bases: TGTGCCAGCAGTTTTAACCTGGGACAGCCGATTACCTACGAGCAGTACTTC. Translating gives CASSFNLGQPITYEQYF.